One TCR beta chain is described in this entry. At the DNA level, this CDR3 is encoded by other sequences in the same sample as well. The data originate from a study of blood T cell repertoires in COVID-19. Whole-study context: The origin of the acute and convalescent COVID-19 samples was the United States, Italy and Spain.

Using immunoSEQ multiplex PCR, the repertoire was profiled, and TCRdb retains in-frame clones only, with some absent. The sample shows 40,000 to 50,000 clones, around 86% of them seen only once. This CDR3 has 14 amino acids. V gave up 4 bases and J gave up 6 bases; unmatched junction bases: 5. The germline CDR1 and CDR2 sequences are SGHDT and YYEEEE. Material for sequencing was peripheral blood. This chain joins TRBV5-6 and TRBJ2-7; TRBD1 matches 12 bases. The receptor's source is a man aged 40-49 years with active COVID-19. Here the CDR3 reads CASSAGQGAGEQYF. In DNA form, the CDR3 reads TGTGCCAGCAGCGCGGGACAGGGGGCAGGCGAGCAGTACTTC.